A selection of T cell receptor beta chains follows, all from one sample in a study of CD8+ T cells in alopecia areata. TCRdb keeps only in-frame clones here, not all; method: immunoSEQ multiplex PCR. Counted here are about 160,000 clones, 85% to 90% occurring once; the ten biggest clones make up around 16%. The specimen was CD8+ T cells sorted from blood, collected at week 0. These receptors were collected from a human donor with alopecia areata. Each CDR3 is given with its conserved first and last residue. Each record gives: J gene, D gene, clone size, V gene, CDR3 DNA, CDR3 protein. The D gene is left open where the match is weak. Clone size, where shown, is once, few, many, or a class for clones that have expanded.

J gene: TRBJ1-1
D gene: NA
clone size: NA
V gene: TRBV5-6
CDR3 DNA: TGTGCCAGCAGCCCCGGGACAAGTGACACTGAAGCTTTCTTT
CDR3 protein: CASSPGTSDTEAFF

J gene: TRBJ2-2
D gene: TRBD1
clone size: NA
V gene: TRBV6-5
CDR3 DNA: TGTGCCAGCAGGGAACAGGGGTTAGGAACCGGGGAGCTGTTTTTT
CDR3 protein: CASREQGLGTGELFF

J gene: TRBJ1-1
D gene: NA
clone size: NA
V gene: TRBV5-5
CDR3 DNA: TGTGCCAGCAGCTTCCGGTCCGAGAACACTGAAGCTTTCTTT
CDR3 protein: CASSFRSENTEAFF

J gene: TRBJ2-2
D gene: TRBD2
clone size: NA
V gene: TRBV27
CDR3 DNA: TGTGCCAGCAACCCGCTAGCGGGAAACACCGGGGAGCTGTTTTTT
CDR3 protein: CASNPLAGNTGELFF

J gene: TRBJ2-1
D gene: TRBD2
clone size: NA
V gene: TRBV29-1
CDR3 DNA: TGCAGCGTTGAAAATTGGGCTAGCGGGAGTACGAATGAGCAGTTCTTC
CDR3 protein: CSVENWASGSTNEQFF

J gene: TRBJ2-2
D gene: NA
clone size: NA
V gene: TRBV12-5
CDR3 DNA: TGTGCTAGTGGTTTGGTACCCCGGACAGCTAACACCGGGGAGCTGTTTTTT
CDR3 protein: CASGLVPRTANTGELFF

J gene: TRBJ1-2
D gene: TRBD1
clone size: NA
V gene: TRBV5-1
CDR3 DNA: TGCGCCAGCAGCTTGGTCGGGACAGGGGACTATGGCTACACCTTC
CDR3 protein: CASSLVGTGDYGYTF

J gene: TRBJ2-7
D gene: TRBD1
clone size: NA
V gene: TRBV11-2
CDR3 DNA: TGTGCCAGCAGCCCGCGGACAGGCGGCTCCTACGAGCAGTACTTC
CDR3 protein: CASSPRTGGSYEQYF

J gene: TRBJ2-7
D gene: NA
clone size: NA
V gene: TRBV29-1
CDR3 DNA: TGCAGCGTTGTGGGGGCCGAAGGGACACGGGGACCTACCTACGAGCAGTACTTC
CDR3 protein: CSVVGAEGTRGPTYEQYF

J gene: TRBJ2-4
D gene: NA
clone size: NA
V gene: TRBV19
CDR3 DNA: TGTGCCAGCTCGAAGTATGCCAAAAACATTCAGTACTTC
CDR3 protein: CASSKYAKNIQYF

J gene: TRBJ2-1
D gene: NA
clone size: once
V gene: TRBV7-9
CDR3 DNA: TGTGCCAGCAGCTCGGGACCACAGAATGAGCAGTTCTTC
CDR3 protein: CASSSGPQNEQFF

J gene: TRBJ1-1
D gene: NA
clone size: NA
V gene: TRBV27
CDR3 DNA: TGTGCCAGCAGTTCGGGGATGAACACTGAAGCTTTCTTT
CDR3 protein: CASSSGMNTEAFF

J gene: TRBJ1-3
D gene: TRBD1
clone size: once
V gene: TRBV12-5
CDR3 DNA: TGTGCTAGTGGGGGGACAGGCAACGGAAACACCATATATTTT
CDR3 protein: CASGGTGNGNTIYF

J gene: TRBJ2-6
D gene: NA
clone size: NA
V gene: TRBV30
CDR3 DNA: TGTGCCTGGAAGAGTACAGTACCTGGGGCCAACGTCCTGACTTTC
CDR3 protein: CAWKSTVPGANVLTF

J gene: TRBJ2-7
D gene: TRBD2
clone size: once
V gene: TRBV7-9
CDR3 DNA: TGTGCCAGCAGCTTCGGGGGGGAGCTCTACGAGCAGTACTTC
CDR3 protein: CASSFGGELYEQYF

J gene: TRBJ2-7
D gene: NA
clone size: NA
V gene: TRBV4-1
CDR3 DNA: TGCGCCAGCAGCCCCTTAGGGGACTCCTACGAGCAGTACTTC
CDR3 protein: CASSPLGDSYEQYF

J gene: TRBJ2-1
D gene: NA
clone size: NA
V gene: TRBV4-1
CDR3 DNA: TGCGCCAGCAGCCAAATTGCAGAGGCTAATGAGCAGTTCTTC
CDR3 protein: CASSQIAEANEQFF

J gene: TRBJ2-2
D gene: TRBD2
clone size: NA
V gene: TRBV5-1
CDR3 DNA: TGCGCCAGCAGCTTAAGACTAGCGGGGCCCACCGGGGAGCTGTTTTTT
CDR3 protein: CASSLRLAGPTGELFF

J gene: TRBJ2-1
D gene: NA
clone size: NA
V gene: TRBV7-6
CDR3 DNA: TGTGCCAGCAGCTCCCAGGGAGAAATCCCCTACAATGAGCAGTTCTTC
CDR3 protein: CASSSQGEIPYNEQFF

J gene: TRBJ2-5
D gene: TRBD1
clone size: NA
V gene: TRBV7-9
CDR3 DNA: TGTGCCAGCAGCTCGGGGACAGGGAGGGCCCAGTACTTC
CDR3 protein: CASSSGTGRAQYF

J gene: TRBJ1-2
D gene: TRBD1
clone size: NA
V gene: TRBV27
CDR3 DNA: TGTGCCAGCAGTTTAACCGGGACAGGACAATATGGCTACACCTTC
CDR3 protein: CASSLTGTGQYGYTF

J gene: TRBJ2-1
D gene: TRBD2
clone size: NA
V gene: TRBV5-1
CDR3 DNA: TGCGCCAGCAGCTCTGGGGGAGGGATAGTCAATGAGCAGTTCTTC
CDR3 protein: CASSSGGGIVNEQFF

J gene: TRBJ2-1
D gene: NA
clone size: NA
V gene: TRBV29-1
CDR3 DNA: TGCAGCGTTGAATTGGTAGGGGTTTTCTACAATGAGCAGTTCTTC
CDR3 protein: CSVELVGVFYNEQFF

J gene: TRBJ2-1
D gene: TRBD1
clone size: few
V gene: TRBV29-1
CDR3 DNA: TGCAGCGTTGAGGACAGGGGTAACAATGAGCAGTTCTTC
CDR3 protein: CSVEDRGNNEQFF

J gene: TRBJ2-3
D gene: TRBD2
clone size: NA
V gene: TRBV7-9
CDR3 DNA: TGTGCCAGCAGCTTAGGGACTAGATGGAGGGATACGCAGTATTTT
CDR3 protein: CASSLGTRWRDTQYF

J gene: TRBJ2-3
D gene: TRBD2
clone size: NA
V gene: TRBV2
CDR3 DNA: TGTGCCAGTCTACGACTAGCGGGGGGGTGGACAGATACGCAGTATTTT
CDR3 protein: CASLRLAGGWTDTQYF

J gene: TRBJ2-7
D gene: TRBD1
clone size: NA
V gene: TRBV19
CDR3 DNA: TGTGCCAGTAGTCAGGGGACAGGCTCCTACGAGCAGTACTTC
CDR3 protein: CASSQGTGSYEQYF

J gene: TRBJ2-1
D gene: TRBD2
clone size: NA
V gene: TRBV4-2
CDR3 DNA: TGTGCCAGCAGCCAAGCGCGGGAGAATGAGCAGTTCTTC
CDR3 protein: CASSQARENEQFF

J gene: TRBJ2-3
D gene: NA
clone size: NA
V gene: TRBV6-6
CDR3 DNA: TGTGCCACTTCGAGGGTTGGCACAGATACGCAGTATTTT
CDR3 protein: CATSRVGTDTQYF

J gene: TRBJ1-5
D gene: NA
clone size: NA
V gene: TRBV7-2
CDR3 DNA: TGTGCCAGCAGCTCCGGGATAGATAGCAATCAGCCCCAGCATTTT
CDR3 protein: CASSSGIDSNQPQHF

J gene: TRBJ2-1
D gene: TRBD2
clone size: NA
V gene: TRBV29-1
CDR3 DNA: TGCAGCGTTGGCGCGGGGCGGGAGTGGGAGTTCTTC
CDR3 protein: CSVGAGREWEFF

J gene: TRBJ2-1
D gene: TRBD1
clone size: NA
V gene: TRBV6-1
CDR3 DNA: TGTGCCAGCAGGACAGGGTATAGCTCCTACAATGAGCAGTTCTTC
CDR3 protein: CASRTGYSSYNEQFF

J gene: TRBJ2-7
D gene: NA
clone size: NA
V gene: TRBV27
CDR3 DNA: TGTGCCAGCAAGTGGGGCAACTCCTACGAGCAGTACTTC
CDR3 protein: CASKWGNSYEQYF

J gene: TRBJ2-1
D gene: TRBD2
clone size: NA
V gene: TRBV19
CDR3 DNA: TGTGCCAGTAGTTTCCCGTTATCCGGCGGCGGACTAGCGGGAGAGGTTGAGCAGTTCTTC
CDR3 protein: CASSFPLSGGGLAGEVEQFF

J gene: TRBJ2-7
D gene: TRBD1
clone size: once
V gene: TRBV2
CDR3 DNA: TGTGCCAGCTACGAGACAGGGGCCTACGAGCAGTACTTC
CDR3 protein: CASYETGAYEQYF

J gene: TRBJ1-4
D gene: TRBD1
clone size: few
V gene: TRBV29-1
CDR3 DNA: TGCAGCGCCGAGGGGGCAGGGATGACTAATGAAAAACTGTTTTTT
CDR3 protein: CSAEGAGMTNEKLFF

J gene: TRBJ2-5
D gene: TRBD2
clone size: NA
V gene: TRBV5-4
CDR3 DNA: TGTGCCAGCAGCTTGTTGGGACTAGCAGAAGAGACCCAGTACTTC
CDR3 protein: CASSLLGLAEETQYF

J gene: TRBJ2-2
D gene: NA
clone size: NA
V gene: TRBV13
CDR3 DNA: TGTGCCAGCAGCGGGATTGAAGGGGAAGCAACCGGGGAGCTGTTTTTT
CDR3 protein: CASSGIEGEATGELFF

J gene: TRBJ1-1
D gene: NA
clone size: NA
V gene: TRBV29-1
CDR3 DNA: TGCAGCGTTTTGAGGGCTGGGAACACTAAAGCTTTCTTT
CDR3 protein: CSVLRAGNTKAFF

J gene: TRBJ2-1
D gene: TRBD2
clone size: NA
V gene: TRBV4-1
CDR3 DNA: TGCGCCAGCAGCCTGGGACTAAACCAAAGCCGGGAGTTCTTC
CDR3 protein: CASSLGLNQSREFF